The subject of this entry is one T cell receptor (beta chain). Authors' methods: Amplifying reference gene primers gave estimates of nucleated cell counts. The assay was immunoSEQ multiplex PCR, and TCRdb's table has in-frame clones only and misses some. V and J calls and clone size come straight from that table; D and trimming were deduced from the DNA. The sample lists fewer than 200,000 clones, 85% occurring once. The data belong to a study of blood T cell repertoires in COVID-19. Overall study context: The United States, Italy and Spain provided the acute and convalescent COVID-19 samples.

The length of the CDR3 is 17 residues. Germline assignment: CDR1 MDHEN and CDR2 SYDVKM. Trimming cost V 5 bases and J 6 bases; bases outside gene matches: 8. The sequencing sample was made of peripheral blood. The source of this sequence is a woman aged 80 or over with COVID-19, enrolled during active disease. The rearrangement uses TRBV28 and TRBJ2-3; 16 positions match TRBD2. The CDR3 DNA reads TGTGCCAGCAGTCCTGGGACTAGCGGGAGGGGGTTGGATACGCAGTATTTT. Residues: CASSPGTSGRGLDTQYF.